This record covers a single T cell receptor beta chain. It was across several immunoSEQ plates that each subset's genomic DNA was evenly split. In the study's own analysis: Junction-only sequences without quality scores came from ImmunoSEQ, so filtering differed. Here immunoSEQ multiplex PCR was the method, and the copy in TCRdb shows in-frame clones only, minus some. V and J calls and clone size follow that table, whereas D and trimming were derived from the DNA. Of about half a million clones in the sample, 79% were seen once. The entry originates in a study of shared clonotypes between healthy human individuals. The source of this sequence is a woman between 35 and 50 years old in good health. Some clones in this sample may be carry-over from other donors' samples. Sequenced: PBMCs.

The CDR3 DNA reads TGTGCCAGCCAACCCCTAGCGGGAGGAATCAATGAGCAGTTCTTC. It translates to CASQPLAGGINEQFF. The rearrangement joins TRBV2 to TRBJ2-1; TRBD2 matches 11 bases. Germline assignment: CDR1 SNHLY and CDR2 FYNNEI. The V gene end was trimmed by 8 bases and the J gene end by 6 bases; junction bases not matched to a gene: 9. The CDR3 is 15 residues long. Using reference TRBV2 and TRBJ2-1 for the parts outside the CDR3, the full variable domain is EPEVTQTPSHQVTQMGQEVILRCVPISNHLYFYWYRQILGQKVEFLVSFYNNEISEKSEIFDDQFSVERPDGSNFTLKIRSTKLEDSAMYFCASQPLAGGINEQFFGPGTRLTVL.